Below, one TCR beta chain is given with its context. Trimming removed 3 bases at V and 5 bases at J, with 16 bases between. Germline loops: CDR1 MDHEN, CDR2 SYDVKM. The CDR3 has 16 residues. Multiplex PCR with BIOMED2 TRB-A/B primer pools amplified TRB rearrangements. From the multiplex PCR reads, TCRdb called clonotypes with MiXCR, one entry per CDR3 protein. The data hold about 7,100 distinct CDR3 sequences, with approximately 24% observed a single time. This specimen comes from a study of T and B cells in COVID-19 patients. From blood, roughly 250-550 ng of genomic DNA served as TRB template. V usage is TRBV28 and J usage is TRBJ2-2; D may be TRBD1 or TRBD2 (5 bases each). The clonotype originates from a human donor with active COVID-19. Sample: blood. This CDR3 reads CASSLSPGGRTGELFF. DNA of the CDR3: TGTGCCAGCAGTTTGAGTCCTGGGGGTAGGACCGGGGAGCTGTTTTTT. Full variable domain (outside the CDR3, taken from reference TRBV28 and TRBJ2-2): DVKVTQSSRYLVKRTGEKVFLECVQDMDHENMFWYRQDPGLGLRLIYFSYDVKMKEKGDIPEGYSVSREKKERFSLILESASTNQTSMYLCASSLSPGGRTGELFFGEGSRLTVL.